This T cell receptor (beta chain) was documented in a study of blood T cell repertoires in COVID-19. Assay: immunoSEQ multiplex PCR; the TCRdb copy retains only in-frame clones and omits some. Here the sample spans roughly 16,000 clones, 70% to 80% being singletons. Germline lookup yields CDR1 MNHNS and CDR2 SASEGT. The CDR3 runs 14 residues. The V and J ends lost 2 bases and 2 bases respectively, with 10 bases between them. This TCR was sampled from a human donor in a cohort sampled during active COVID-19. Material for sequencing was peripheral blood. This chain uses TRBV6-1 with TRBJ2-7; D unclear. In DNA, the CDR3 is TGTGCCAGCAGTGAATCCCCAGAGGCCTACGAGCAGTACTTC. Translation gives CASSESPEAYEQYF.